This T cell receptor beta chain was profiled in a study of T-cell reconstitution after alpha-beta-depleted transplantation in children. The TCRbeta library incorporated unique molecular identifiers. TCRdb passed the PCR reads through MiXCR, listing each CDR3 protein once. The repertoire has 490,000 or so distinct CDR3 sequences, around 13% of them found once; the top ten carry less than 6.5%. Per the germline V gene, CDR1 is LNHNV and CDR2 is YYDKDF (reference sequence). There are 16 residues in the CDR3. V was clipped by 0 bases and J by 4 bases; unmatched bases: 6. The chain is built from TRBV15 and TRBJ2-1, with 7 bases lining up with TRBD1. The receptor's source is a human donor who donated a stem cell graft to a child with combined immunodeficiency. The sample in question was PBMCs from the stem cell graft donor, obtained from the stem cell graft. The CDR3 region has the DNA TGTGCCACCAGCAGAGATCTGGGACAGCCGTACAATGAGCAGTTCTTC. It specifies CATSRDLGQPYNEQFF.